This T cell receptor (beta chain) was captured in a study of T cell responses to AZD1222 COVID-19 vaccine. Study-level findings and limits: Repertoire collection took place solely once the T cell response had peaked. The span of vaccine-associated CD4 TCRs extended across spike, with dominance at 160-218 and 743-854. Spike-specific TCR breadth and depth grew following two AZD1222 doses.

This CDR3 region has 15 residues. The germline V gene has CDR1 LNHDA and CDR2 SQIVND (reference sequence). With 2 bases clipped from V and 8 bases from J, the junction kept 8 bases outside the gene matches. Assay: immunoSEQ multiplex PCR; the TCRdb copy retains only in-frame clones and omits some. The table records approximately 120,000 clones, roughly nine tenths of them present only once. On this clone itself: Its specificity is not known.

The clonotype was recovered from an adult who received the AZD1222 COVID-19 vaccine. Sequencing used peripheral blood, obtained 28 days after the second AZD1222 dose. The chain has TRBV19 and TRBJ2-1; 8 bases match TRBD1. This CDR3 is CASSIIGTGGYEQFF. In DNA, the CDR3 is TGTGCCAGTAGTATAATCGGGACAGGAGGGTATGAGCAGTTCTTC.